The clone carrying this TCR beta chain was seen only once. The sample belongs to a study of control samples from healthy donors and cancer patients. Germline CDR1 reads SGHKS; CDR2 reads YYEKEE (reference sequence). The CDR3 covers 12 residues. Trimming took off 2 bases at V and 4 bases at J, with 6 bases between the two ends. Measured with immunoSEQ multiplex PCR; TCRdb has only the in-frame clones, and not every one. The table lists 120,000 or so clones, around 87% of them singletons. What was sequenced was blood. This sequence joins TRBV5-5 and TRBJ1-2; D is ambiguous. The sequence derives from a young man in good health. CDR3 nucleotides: TGTGCCAGCAGCTTAGATCGCTATGGCTACACCTTC. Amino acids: CASSLDRYGYTF.